This T cell receptor beta chain was documented in a study of T cell repertoires in cytomegalovirus infection. Study-wide results and caveats: Individuals carrying CMV plus the relevant HLA were identified by cumulative frequency of public TCR beta families.

Trimming left V 2 bases short and J 4 bases short, with 13 bases between. From germline, CDR1 is KGHDR and CDR2 SFDVKD. This CDR3 comprises 15 residues. MiXCR was run by TCRdb on the reads, yielding one entry per CDR3 protein. The data show 300,000 or so distinct CDR3 sequences, with about 25% seen just once and more than 10% held by the top ten. For this clonotype: Its antigen remains unidentified.

Sequencing used cultured PBMCs, obtained from culture after CMV antigen stimulation. The V gene is TRBV24-1, the J gene TRBJ1-1; a possible D gene is TRBD1 (5 bases). The TCR was taken from a human donor in good health (CMV status not recorded). Some clones in this sample may be carry-over from other donors' samples. DNA for the CDR3: TGTGCCACCAGTGATTCGCTTCAGGGTGGCACTGAAGCTTTCTTT. It encodes CATSDSLQGGTEAFF.